In this sample, the clone carrying this TCR beta chain turned up a few times. What it binds is unknown. This sample was included in a study of beta chain features in type 1 diabetes. Findings of the study overall: All four CD4+ subsets of Type 1 diabetes patients contained TCRB CDR3s that were moderately but significantly shorter.

What was sequenced were expressed TCRB transcripts, since all of the isolated RNA had been reverse transcribed. Using immunoSEQ multiplex PCR, the repertoire was profiled, and TCRdb retains in-frame clones only, with some absent. The sample has 130,000 to 150,000 clones; about a tenth are singletons. The length of the CDR3 is 13 residues. The germline CDR1 and CDR2 sequences are SGHTA and FQGTGA. V gave up 3 bases and J gave up 13 bases; unmatched junction bases: 6. Only one heparinised blood draw was taken per donor, and its volume averaged roughly 120 mL. Sample: central memory CD4+ T cells from blood. The chain joins TRBV7-3 to TRBJ2-1; TRBD2 matches 10 bases. The clonotype comes from a man between 18 and 35 years old in good health. CDR3 region: CASSLSGGALQFF. DNA of the CDR3: TGTGCCAGCAGCTTGAGCGGGGGGGCGTTACAGTTCTTC.